This T cell receptor (beta chain) was found in a study of cytomegalovirus exposure and HLA in healthy donors. Notes on the study in general: Specificity of a few CMV-associated chains for CMV antigens was verified in vitro. Only CMV serostatus was available as immune exposure information. Some V segments (TRBV6-2 and TRBV6-3 among them) were excluded as indistinguishable.

The PCR made use of 60 Vbeta and 13 Jbeta primers. Profiled with immunoSEQ multiplex PCR; TCRdb holds only in-frame clones, not every one. The repertoire holds 140,000 or so clones, with about 72% as singletons. These donors, healthy bone marrow donors, were studied. The germline CDR1 and CDR2 sequences are LNHNV and YYDKDF (reference sequence). This CDR3 comprises 13 residues. V dropped 7 bases and J dropped 2 bases, with 6 bases sitting between them. Worth noting for this clone: Its antigen remains unknown.

The clonotype originates from a man aged 35-49 years in good health and CMV-seronegative. The rearrangement links TRBV15 to TRBJ2-6; TRBD2 might be the D (5 bases). The material sequenced was PBMCs. The CDR3 coding sequence is TGTGCCACCACCGGGGCTGGGGCCAACGTCCTGACTTTC. Protein product: CATTGAGANVLTF.